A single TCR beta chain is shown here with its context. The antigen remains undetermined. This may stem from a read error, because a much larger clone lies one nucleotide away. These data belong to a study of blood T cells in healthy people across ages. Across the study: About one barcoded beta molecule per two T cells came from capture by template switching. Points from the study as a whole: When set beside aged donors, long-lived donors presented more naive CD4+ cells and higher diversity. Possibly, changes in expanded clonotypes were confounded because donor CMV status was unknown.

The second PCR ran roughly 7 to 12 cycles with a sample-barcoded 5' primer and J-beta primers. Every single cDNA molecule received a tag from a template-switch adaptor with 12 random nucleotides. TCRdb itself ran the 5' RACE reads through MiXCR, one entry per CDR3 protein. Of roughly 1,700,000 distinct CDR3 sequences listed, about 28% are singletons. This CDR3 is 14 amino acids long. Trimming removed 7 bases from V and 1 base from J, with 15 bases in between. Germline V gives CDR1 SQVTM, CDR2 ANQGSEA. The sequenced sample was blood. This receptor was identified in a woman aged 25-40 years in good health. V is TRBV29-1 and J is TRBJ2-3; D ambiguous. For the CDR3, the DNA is TGCAGCGCCCGGCTTCGACCGGGCACAGATACGCAGTATTTT. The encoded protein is CSARLRPGTDTQYF.